This TCR beta chain was recovered during a study of OX40 agonist ivuxolimab in advanced cancers. Study information: Antecedent anti-PD-1, anti-PD-L1 or anti-CTLA-4 therapy was permissible, with over 35% having received some. Study-level findings and limits: Partial responders at 0.1-3.0 mg/kg showed near-lowest clonal expansion.

Autoimmune disease history or systemic immunosuppression disqualified patients. Sampled blood was obtained at baseline, cycle 4 day 1, and cycle 7 day 1. This table comes from immunoSEQ multiplex PCR, and its TCRdb copy is limited to in-frame clones, with some not included. The sample records about 38,000 clones, approximately 87% being singletons. V dropped 4 bases and J dropped 9 bases, with 13 bases sitting between them. This CDR3 is 13 amino acids long. Germline-derived CDR1 and CDR2 are ENHRY and SYGVKD. Details on this clone: No antigen is known for it.

The chain combines TRBV10-3 with TRBJ2-4; D gene ambiguous. The input for sequencing was CD4+ or CD8+ T cells sorted from blood, taken in a trial of the OX40 agonist ivuxolimab. The clonotype was recovered from an adult with an advanced solid tumor such as melanoma, head and neck, liver or kidney cancer. CDR3 bases: TGTGCCATCAGTGCGCCTGATTCGAGCATTCAGTACTTC. Translation: CAISAPDSSIQYF.